Below, 9 T cell receptor beta chains from the same sample are listed, as sequenced in a study of CD8 T cells in Susac syndrome. An input of 0.5 to 1 ug of RNA was subjected to reverse transcription using random hexamers. One entry per CDR3 protein results from TCRdb running MiXCR on the immunoSEQ multiplex PCR reads. The sample carries roughly 200,000 distinct CDR3 sequences, roughly 94% recorded once. The sample consisted of CD4+ T cells from PBMCs. The receptor set was obtained from a human donor in good health.

This chain joins TRBV29-1 and TRBJ2-3; 10 nucleotides match TRBD1. The junction had 4 bases not matched to a gene; V was cut back by 7 bases and J by 0 bases. The germline V gene has CDR1 SQVTM and CDR2 ANQGSEA. The CDR3 is 14 residues long. CDR3 sequence reads: CSGRTGGSTDTQYF. Written as DNA, the CDR3 is TGCAGCGGTCGGACAGGGGGGAGCACAGATACGCAGTATTTT.

V gene TRBV6-4 combines with J gene TRBJ2-5, with 10 bases aligning to TRBD1. Germline values: CDR1 MRHNA, CDR2 SNTAGT. V dropped 6 bases and J dropped 5; count of bases not matched to a gene: 9. CDR3 length: 15 residues. The CDR3 loop reads CASSDPTGGVETQYF. CDR3 sequence (DNA): TGTGCCAGCAGCGACCCGACAGGGGGCGTGGAGACCCAGTACTTC.

This clonotype was seen only a few times. The chain uses TRBV9 and TRBJ2-5; D unclear. This CDR3 is built from 12 residues. Germline loops: CDR1 SGDLS, CDR2 YYNGEE. Trimming removed 0 bases from V and 5 bases from J, with 5 bases in between. The CDR3 DNA is TGTGCCAGCAGCGTAGAGGAGGAGACCCAGTACTTC. Residues: CASSVEEETQYF.

The V gene is TRBV3-1, the J gene TRBJ1-6; D is perhaps TRBD1 (5 bases). The V end lost 1 base, the J end lost 10 bases, and 14 bases lay between the germline ends. Germline V gene sequence: CDR1 LGHDT, CDR2 YNNKEL (reference sequence). The length of the CDR3 is 15 residues. CDR3 sequence: CASSQGTSRGSPLHF. Written as DNA, the CDR3 is TGTGCCAGCAGCCAAGGGACATCACGAGGCTCACCCCTCCACTTT.

V is TRBV19 and J is TRBJ2-5; TRBD2 matches at 8 bases. CDR3 length: 15 amino acids. CDR1 LNHDA and CDR2 SQIVND come from the germline V gene (reference sequence). The V segment lost 9 bases and the J segment 5 bases; nucleotides outside the gene matches: 14. CDR3 sequence: CASNRGTRGWETQYF. The CDR3 DNA follows: TGTGCCAGCAACAGAGGGACTAGAGGTTGGGAGACCCAGTACTTC.

The chain has TRBV2 and TRBJ2-5, with D possibly TRBD1 on 6 matching bases. The CDR3 contains 12 residues. Germline V gene lookup returns CDR1 SNHLY and CDR2 FYNNEI. Trimming took off 3 bases at V and 4 bases at J, with 6 bases between the two ends. The CDR3 here is CASSDRGETQYF. The CDR3 DNA reads as TGTGCCAGCAGTGACAGGGGAGAGACCCAGTACTTC.

This chain connects TRBV29-1 to TRBJ1-2; D not resolved. Germline V gene data show CDR1 as SQVTM and CDR2 as ANQGSEA. CDR3 length equals 13 residues. The V end lost 8 bases, the J end lost 4 bases, and 17 bases lay between the germline ends. The CDR3 is CSTRVSVGYGYTF. The CDR3 DNA reads TGCAGCACCCGGGTCTCGGTAGGCTATGGCTACACCTTC.

The chain links TRBV10-3 to TRBJ2-5; TRBD2 aligns across 12 bases. Germline V lookup: CDR1 ENHRY, CDR2 SYGVKD. V shed 6 bases, J shed 1 base, and the junction held 3 bases outside the gene matches. The CDR3 length is 15 residues. The DNA of the CDR3 is TGTGCCATCAGCGGGACTAGCGGGCCCCAAGAGACCCAGTACTTC. Its protein is CAISGTSGPQETQYF.

The J gene is TRBJ1-6, the V gene TRBV2; D remains ambiguous. Germline CDR1 and CDR2: SNHLY and FYNNEI. Trimming took 6 bases from V and 8 from J, leaving 17 bases between them. There are 15 residues in the CDR3. This chain's CDR3 is CASRASVIRDSPLHF. CDR3 nucleotide sequence: TGTGCCAGCAGAGCCAGTGTCATAAGGGATTCACCCCTCCACTTT.